Sequencing of this TCR beta chain was carried out in a study of blood T cells in healthy people across ages. CDR3 length: 16 residues. The germline V gene has CDR1 DFQATT and CDR2 SNEGSKA (reference sequence). V was shortened by 0 bases and J by 2 bases, with 14 bases between the two germline ends. Primers used in a second PCR of about 7 to 12 cycles were a sample-barcoded 5' primer and a J-beta primer mix. TCRdb processed the 5' RACE reads anew with MiXCR; each CDR3 protein has one entry. This table holds approximately 290,000 distinct CDR3 sequences, around 29% found once. The clonotype comes from a woman in her 70s in good health. Sequences were obtained from blood. The chain carries TRBV20-1 and TRBJ2-1; the D gene is possibly TRBD2 (5 bases). The CDR3 sequence: CSARDPKAAPYNEQFF. The DNA of the CDR3 is TGCAGTGCTAGAGATCCTAAAGCGGCACCCTACAATGAGCAGTTCTTC.